This T cell receptor beta chain was captured in a study of patients and donors after allogeneic stem cell transplantation. Germline V CDR1 and CDR2: SGDLS, YYNGEE. Trimming at V came to 4 bases and at J to 2 bases, leaving 10 bases not matched to a gene. The CDR3 spans 16 residues. TCRdb re-called the RT-PCR reads with MiXCR, one entry per CDR3 protein. The table records about 230,000 distinct CDR3 sequences, about 14% of them present only once. This clonotype was sampled from a human donor who was either an allogeneic HSCT recipient or a stem cell or donor lymphocyte infusion donor (not recorded which). It is not recorded whose cells these are; they may come from a transplant donor. Sequenced sample: blood, either unsorted or a sorted T cell fraction (not recorded which). This chain uses TRBV9 with TRBJ2-3, with TRBD1 identical over 7 bases. The CDR3 sequence: CASSPETGTITDTQYF. CDR3 sequence (DNA): TGTGCCAGCAGCCCAGAGACAGGGACGATCACAGATACGCAGTATTTT.